This TCR beta chain stems from a study of OX40 agonist ivuxolimab in advanced cancers. Overall study: The study treated patients with ivuxolimab, an agonistic anti-OX40 (CD134) antibody.

Sequencing was performed with immunoSEQ multiplex PCR; in TCRdb, only in-frame clones are kept and a portion is missing. The data contain over 55,000 clones, about 80% of them singletons. About this clone: Its antigen is undetermined.

The CDR3 runs 13 residues. V was shortened by 6 bases and J by 1 base, with 10 bases between the two germline ends. The germline V gene has CDR1 MNHNS and CDR2 SASEGT. Whole-study results and caveats: Clonal expansion by week 6 occurred in CD4+ and CD8+ blood T cells (at 0.1 to 3.0 mg/kg).

This receptor was obtained from an adult with an advanced solid tumor such as melanoma, head and neck, liver or kidney cancer. The rearrangement joins TRBV6-1 to TRBJ2-7; D gene uncertain. The sequenced sample was CD4+ or CD8+ T cells sorted from blood, obtained in a trial of the OX40 agonist ivuxolimab. The CDR3 here is CASSQILSYEQYF. CDR3 nucleotide sequence: TGTGCCAGCAGCCAAATACTTTCCTACGAGCAGTACTTC.